This is a list of T cell receptor beta chains from one sample in a study of monozygotic twins with inflammatory bowel disease. TCRdb reanalyzed the 5' RACE reads and collapses them to one entry per CDR3 protein, without DNA. Seen in this sample are a few hundred thousand distinct CDR3 sequences; the ten most common clones hold 2.4%. Sequenced material: blood. These receptors all come from a human donor with ulcerative colitis or Crohn's disease, or a healthy co-twin of an affected twin (not recorded which). The CDR3 runs from the conserved cysteine through the conserved F or W. The order of the fields is V gene, J gene, CDR3 protein.

>TRBV7-3|TRBJ2-3
CASSLTAITDTQYF
>TRBV11-2|TRBJ2-2
CASIASGPNTGELFF
>TRBV18|TRBJ2-7
CASSATGGYEQYF
>TRBV20-1|TRBJ2-7
CSARGQRGLTGEQYF
>TRBV5-5|TRBJ2-7
CASSLAVQTTFSYEQYF
>TRBV7-3|TRBJ2-7
CASSRAGGNSYEQYF
>TRBV18|TRBJ2-2
CASSILDRENTGELFF
>TRBV6-2/TRBV6-3|TRBJ1-5
CASSPNPSTGWDGGYSNQPQHF
>TRBV4-1|TRBJ1-2
CASSQAVGYGYTF
>TRBV20-1|TRBJ2-3
CSAIPPGLGTDTQYF
>TRBV21-1|TRBJ2-7
CASSKGVTGATYEQYF
>TRBV28|TRBJ2-5
CASSLDRNRQETQYF
>TRBV28|TRBJ1-3
CASTSGQLENTIYF
>TRBV7-3|TRBJ2-3
CASSPGTGRTDTQYF
>TRBV7-9|TRBJ2-1
CASSPQAGGAFNEQFF
>TRBV5-6|TRBJ2-5
CASSLISGDETQYF
>TRBV6-5|TRBJ2-7
CASSYSPGEDDEQYF